This TCR beta chain was captured in a study of blood T cell repertoires in COVID-19. Study summary: Samples of COVID-19 (acute and convalescent) were obtained from the United States, Italy and Spain. PBMCs, B-cell-depleted T cells, or T cells were the source of the cDNA or gDNA that made up the material.

During active infection, Seattle patients enrolled and were then monitored through disease. Germline assignment: CDR1 SGHVS and CDR2 FNYEAQ. CDR3 length: 14 residues. Trimming cost V 1 base and J 5 bases, with 11 bases left between them. As handled by the study authors: Estimation of nucleated cell counts was performed using reference gene primer amplification. Measured with immunoSEQ multiplex PCR; TCRdb has only the in-frame clones, and not every one. For V, J and clone size, that table is used; D and trimming come from the DNA. Of over 200,000 clones listed, 65% to 90% are singletons. What was sequenced was peripheral blood. The TCR was taken from a man between 50 and 59 years old with COVID-19, enrolled during active disease. The chain is built from TRBV7-6 and TRBJ2-5, with D possibly matching TRBD2 (5 bases). The CDR3 is CASSLVQGGETQYF. The CDR3 nucleotides read TGTGCCAGCAGCTTAGTTCAAGGAGGTGAGACCCAGTACTTC.